A few counts support the clone carrying this T cell receptor (beta chain). This entry is derived from a study of Graves' ophthalmopathy and Graves' hyperthyroidism. CDR3 size: 13 residues. Looked up from germline, CDR1 is SQVTM and CDR2 is ANQGSEA. V was trimmed by 4 bases and J by 11 bases, leaving 18 bases between them. RNA transcripts were the template, and TCR beta CDR3 regions were amplified from them. The authors performed first-round RT-PCR with HTBI primers and then a second-round multiplex PCR. TCRdb reanalysed the multiplex PCR reads using MiXCR and keeps one entry per CDR3 protein. The repertoire holds 650,000 to 800,000 distinct CDR3 sequences, with 35% to 50% as singletons.

The gene calls are TRBV29-1 and TRBJ1-5; D might be TRBD1 (6 bases). This receptor was identified in an adult man with Graves' ophthalmopathy. The specimen was peripheral blood. For the CDR3, the DNA is TGCAGCGTTGGGGGGGGCCGAGGAGAGACCCAGCATTTT. Its translation is CSVGGGRGETQHF.